This T cell receptor (beta chain) was captured by sequencing in a study of shared clonotypes between healthy human individuals (dated by TCRdb to the early 2020s). Looking at the study overall: The cohort included three men and a couple of women between 18 and 49 years of age. The study deeply sequenced blood TCR repertoires of several healthy adults to estimate repertoire size and the extent of clonotype sharing between individuals. Different laboratories and diverse techniques were used to prepare libraries and sequence TCR repertoires, to increase sequencing depth and limit assay-specific biases. Leukapheresis yielded between about 0.94 and 9 billion PBMCs per donor. For each donor, three plates each were used for CD4 naive and CD4 memory, two plates were used for CD8 naive, and one plate was used for CD8 memory. Findings and caveats that apply to the study as a whole: When a handful of donors were compared, the shared fraction of clonotypes was around 5% for naive CD4, 3.5% to 4% for naive CD8, 2.3% for memory CD4, and 0.4% for memory CD8. The genetic and exposure-history diversity represented was limited by the small number of donors. Estimated clonotype richness was generally larger for naive than for memory subsets. Pairwise subsampling led to the expectation that sequencing depth would affect the degree of clonotype sharing among donors. Sampling was restricted to blood, and TCR repertoires in tissues likely differ from the TCR repertoires found in blood. Clonotypes shared by all four sorted-subset donors showed higher generation probabilities than non-shared clonotypes. Incomplete sequencing was indicated by rarefaction of sorted-subset datasets, despite the large sequencing depth.

Points on this clone: Its antigen target is currently unknown. The sample holds no much larger clone one base away, and base qualities are not on file.

The CDR3 covers 13 residues, taking in both the cysteine and the phenylalanine. Only the CDR3 DNA stays, 39 bases, in frame from base 1. Sequences SGHRS (CDR1) and YFSETQ (CDR2) are obtained from the germline V gene. V ends up 0 bases short and J 8 bases short, with an unmatched junction base count of 3. Using the deep immunoSEQ assay, multiplex PCR amplified TCR CDR3 regions from genomic DNA. Genomic DNA extracted from each cell subset was distributed evenly over all wells of several immunoSEQ 96-well plates, and each plate served as one replicate. For sorted subsets, each replicate PCR was loaded with about 0.2 ug genomic DNA, equivalent to 32,000 or so T cell genomes. Purified libraries were quantified with a Qubit 3.0 fluorometer, sized on a Bioanalyzer 2100, and re-quantified with the KAPA Library Quantification kit. Every immunoSEQ 96-well plate was sequenced on a separate single-read 150-cycle Illumina NextSeq 550 flow cell. The source study handled its data this way. Because the immunoSEQ output held only junctional sequences and lacked quality scores, the filtering could not match the filtering applied to full-length reads. To assign V/J genes and CDR3, sequences were annotated against IMGT germline references using PyIR, a Python wrapper for IgBLAST v1.9. Reads were removed for weak V/J assignments (E-value above 1e-6), missing CDR3, stop codons, out-of-frame junctions, or ambiguous translated residues. V3J clonotypes were defined as sequences sharing the same inferred V gene, J gene, and CDR3 amino acid sequence. The percentage overlap between two repertoires was calculated by dividing the number of shared unique clonotypes by the size of the smaller repertoire. RTK rarefaction, the Chao1 estimator, and Recon v2.1 estimates of unobserved clonotypes were used to assess repertoire richness. OLGA was used to compute generation probabilities for all TCRbeta clonotypes that the gDNA method yielded from a handful of donors. In TCRdb, the immuneACCESS table is reduced to in-frame sequences with V and J assigned. These tables do not hold every clone; where another copy was compared, an unresolved V gene accounts for under half, and the others remain unexplained. The DNA was the basis for D and trimming; V, J and clone size are from that table. Here the sample has about 1.4 million clones; around 95% occur a single time. The ten largest clonotypes hold about 1% of the sample.

The donors were healthy, HIV-negative adults who had no recently reported acute infections or vaccinations. Every donor was a Caucasian adult residing in Nashville, Tennessee, USA. CD4+ T cells were enriched through magnetic negative selection, after which naive cells were positively selected on CD45RA and the remaining negative fraction served as the memory subset. Blood was collected by leukapheresis, and PBMCs were isolated by Ficoll-Histopaque density gradient centrifugation and then cryopreserved in liquid nitrogen vapor phase. Purity and quantity of every magnetically sorted T cell population were checked by analytical flow cytometry. Each sorted fraction had its genomic DNA isolated and then quantified by UV absorbance on a Nanodrop 2000c.

In this chain, TRBV5-1 is recombined with TRBJ2-3, and TRBD1 aligns with 7 junction nucleotides. The specimen was naive CD4+ T cells sorted from blood. The sample's cell subset or site label is to be understood as: CD45RA+ positively selected. This TCR came from a man in his thirties or forties in good health. CDR3 reads: CASSLEGQRTQYF. In nucleotide form, the sequence is TGCGCCAGCAGCTTGGAGGGACAGCGTACGCAGTATTTT.